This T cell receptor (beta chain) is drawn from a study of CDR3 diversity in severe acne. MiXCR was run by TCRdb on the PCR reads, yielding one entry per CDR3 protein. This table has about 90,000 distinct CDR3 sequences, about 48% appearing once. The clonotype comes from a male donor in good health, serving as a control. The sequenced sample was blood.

CDR3 sequence (DNA): TGCGCCAGCAGCCAAGTTAGCGGGACTGACGAGCAGTACTTC. It specifies CASSQVSGTDEQYF. The rearrangement links TRBV4-1 to TRBJ2-7; TRBD2 agrees at 8 bases. After removal of 1 base from V and 5 bases from J, the junction contained 4 bases not matched to a gene. This CDR3 is 14 amino acids long. Germline CDR1 is MGHRA and CDR2 is YSYEKL.